This paragraph reports one TCR beta chain. Within the sample, other DNA sequences also encode this same CDR3. This sample stems from a study of blood T cell repertoires in COVID-19. From germline, CDR1 is MNHEY and CDR2 SVGAGI. The V end lost 0 bases, the J end lost 1 base, and 9 bases lay between the germline ends. This CDR3 contains 15 residues. The method was immunoSEQ multiplex PCR; TCRdb's version includes in-frame clones alone and lacks a portion of them. The table records 85,000 to 130,000 clones, roughly 82% of them present only once. This clonotype originated in a man in his 60s with acute or convalescent COVID-19. The rearrangement joins TRBV6-5 to TRBJ1-1; maybe TRBD1 (6 bases). The sample taken for sequencing was peripheral blood. The CDR3 region is CASSYSSRGNTEAFF. The CDR3 nucleotides are TGTGCCAGCAGTTACTCGTCCAGGGGGAACACTGAAGCTTTCTTT.